Shown below are 19 T cell receptor beta chains from a single sample sequenced in a study of PD-1 blockade in classical Hodgkin lymphoma. Clones were read by immunoSEQ multiplex PCR, and TCRdb kept only the in-frame ones, dropping some. Found here are around 4,500 clones, less than 75% of them singletons; the top ten hold more than 20%. As to time point: cycle 4 day 1 (C4D1), after 6 weeks of nivolumab. Each and every patient relapsed after autologous stem cell transplantation, and patients got differing brentuximab vedotin exposure. From thawed PBMCs, CD8+ T cells were isolated by magnetic negative selection. The specimen was CD8+ T cells from blood, collected before the fourth cycle of nivolumab. All receptors derive from a human donor with classical Hodgkin lymphoma.

V usage is TRBV7-6 and J usage is TRBJ2-6; TRBD1 is a possible D gene (5 bases). Germline CDR1 is SGHVS and CDR2 is FNYEAQ. The CDR3 loop spans 18 amino acids. Trimming cost V 0 bases and J 4 bases, with 16 bases left between them. CDR3 in DNA: TGTGCCAGCAGCTTAGCAAGTACAGGCCCGACGGGGGCCAACGTCCTGACTTTC. It codes for CASSLASTGPTGANVLTF. Full variable domain (missing parts from reference TRBV7-6 and TRBJ2-6): GAGVSQSPRYKVTKRGQDVALRCDPISGHVSLYWYRQALGQGPEFLTYFNYEAQQDKSGLPNDRFSAERPEGSISTLTIQRTEQRDSAMYRCASSLASTGPTGANVLTFGAGSRLTVL.

The chain carries TRBV7-9 and TRBJ2-1; D call uncertain. V shed 5 bases and J shed 4 bases, with 9 bases lying between them. The CDR3 is 13 residues long. Germline CDR1 reads SEHNR; CDR2 reads FQNEAQ (reference sequence). CDR3 sequence: CASSAATYNEQFF. CDR3 coding DNA: TGTGCCAGCAGCGCCGCTACATACAATGAGCAGTTCTTC.

The J gene is TRBJ1-5, the V gene TRBV6-6, with unresolved D. The CDR3 has 13 amino acids. The V end lost 0 bases, the J end lost 7 bases, and 7 bases lay between the germline ends. Looked up from germline, CDR1 is MNHNY and CDR2 is SVGAGI (reference sequence). The CDR3 nucleotides are TGTGCCAGCAGTTACTCGATAGGCCAGCCCCAGCATTTT. Translating gives CASSYSIGQPQHF.

The chain links TRBV4-1 to TRBJ1-5; maybe TRBD1 (6 bases). The CDR3 is 14 residues long. V was cut by 3 bases and J by 7 bases, with 13 bases left in between. Germline CDR1 is MGHRA and CDR2 is YSYEKL. The CDR3 spells CASSHRQGRQPQHF. The DNA for the CDR3 is TGCGCCAGCAGCCACCGGCAGGGGAGGCAGCCCCAGCATTTT.

The chain couples TRBV5-6 to TRBJ1-2; 8 nucleotides line up with TRBD1. Per germline, CDR1 SGHDT and CDR2 YYEEEE. V dropped 0 bases and J dropped 7; count of bases not matched to a gene: 5. This CDR3 comprises 14 residues. The CDR3 coding sequence is TGTGCCAGCAGCTTGGAGGCAGGGGGCCGTGGCTACACCTTC. Its translation: CASSLEAGGRGYTF.

In this sample, this clone turned up a few times. The CDR3 region has the DNA TGTGCCAGCAGCCCAGGGACAGGGCGGCTTGGCTACACCTTC. Its translation: CASSPGTGRLGYTF. The chain is built from TRBV7-2 and TRBJ1-2; 9 bases agree with TRBD1. CDR1 and CDR2 from the germline V gene are SGHTA and FQGNSA. V gave up 5 bases and J gave up 7 bases; unmatched junction bases: 8. The CDR3 contains 14 residues.

This sequence joins TRBV27 and TRBJ2-2; 12 positions match TRBD2. V shed 0 bases and J 4 bases; nucleotides not matched to a gene: 6. The CDR3 loop spans 18 amino acids. Germline V gene lookup returns CDR1 MNHEY and CDR2 SMNVEV (reference sequence). The DNA of the CDR3 is TGTGCCAGCAGTTTATCGGCTAGCGGGGGGGCGGGCACCGGGGAGCTGTTTTTT. It yields the protein CASSLSASGGAGTGELFF.

The J gene is TRBJ2-7, the V gene TRBV28; 13 bases are a match to TRBD2. The length of the CDR3 is 16 residues. The V gene's germline CDR1 is MDHEN and CDR2 SYDVKM. V lost 5 bases, J lost 1 base, and 5 bases stayed unmatched. The CDR3 nucleotides are TGTGCCAGCAGTGGGGGGACTAGCGGGGTATCCTACGAGCAGTACTTC. Amino acids: CASSGGTSGVSYEQYF.

The chain joins TRBV4-3 to TRBJ2-2, with a weak D call TRBD2 (5 bases). The CDR3 loop spans 13 amino acids. In germline, CDR1 is LGHNA, CDR2 YSLEER. V lost 5 bases and J lost 7, with 11 bases in between. The CDR3: CASSIRGGGELFF. CDR3 DNA sequence: TGCGCCAGCAGCATACGGGGTGGCGGGGAGCTGTTTTTT.

In its sample, this clone is medium-sized. The chain links TRBV23-1 to TRBJ2-7; TRBD1 matches 12 bases. TRBV23-1 is an ORF, and what it does is uncertain. The length of the CDR3 is 14 residues. The V segment lost 3 bases and the J segment 6 bases; nucleotides outside the gene matches: 3. CDR3 sequence reads: CASSQGQGAFEQYF. The CDR3 DNA reads TGCGCCAGCAGTCAGGGACAGGGGGCGTTCGAGCAGTACTTC.

The table lists this clone with a few counts. The chain combines TRBV9 with TRBJ1-1; D remains ambiguous. This CDR3 region has 14 residues. Germline assignment: CDR1 SGDLS and CDR2 YYNGEE. V dropped 4 bases and J dropped 0 bases, with 10 bases sitting between them. CDR3 protein: CASSPTVMNTEAFF. CDR3 nucleotides: TGTGCCAGCAGCCCAACAGTGATGAACACTGAAGCTTTCTTT.

The chain carries TRBV10-3 and TRBJ2-5; D is uncertain. CDR3 length: 12 residues. Looked up from germline, CDR1 is ENHRY and CDR2 is SYGVKD. The ends were cut back, 0 bases at V and 5 bases at J, with 4 bases in the middle. The CDR3 bases are TGTGCCATCAGTGAGTCGTGGGAGACCCAGTACTTC. Translating gives CAISESWETQYF.

The V gene is TRBV9, the J gene TRBJ2-1, with 7 bases matching TRBD1. The J segment lost 6 bases and the V segment lost 4 bases, leaving 10 bases of the junction unmatched. Germline V gene data show CDR1 as SGDLS and CDR2 as YYNGEE. The length of the CDR3 is 15 residues. As DNA, the CDR3 is TGTGCCAGCAGCTCTCTCGACAGGGTTCGCAATGAGCAGTTCTTC. Residues: CASSSLDRVRNEQFF.

The rearrangement links TRBV4-3 to TRBJ2-7, with D uncertain. V lost 0 bases and J 2 bases, leaving 8 bases between the germline ends. The V gene's germline CDR1 is LGHNA and CDR2 YSLEER. The CDR3 consists of 14 residues. This chain's CDR3 is CASSQDGGTYEQYF. CDR3 nucleotide sequence: TGCGCCAGCAGCCAAGATGGCGGAACCTACGAGCAGTACTTC.

The chain links TRBV5-1 to TRBJ1-1, with 7 bases identical to TRBD1. CDR1 SGHRS and CDR2 YFSETQ come from the germline V gene. V gave up 4 bases and J gave up 3 bases; unmatched junction bases: 9. The CDR3 contains 15 residues. The CDR3 DNA sequence: TGCGCCAGCAGCCACTCGCAGGGGGGGGACACTGAAGCTTTCTTT. Its protein is CASSHSQGGDTEAFF. The whole variable domain, filled in from reference TRBV5-1 and TRBJ1-1, reads KAGVTQTPRYLIKTRGQQVTLSCSPISGHRSVSWYQQTPGQGLQFLFEYFSETQRNKGNFPGRFSGRQFSNSRSEMNVSTLELGDSALYLCASSHSQGGDTEAFFGQGTRLTVV.

The gene calls are TRBV11-2 and TRBJ2-2; D is unresolved. The CDR3 extends over 16 amino acids. In germline, CDR1 is SGHAT, CDR2 FQNNGV. The germline V and J ends were trimmed by 5 bases and 0 bases, with 13 bases remaining between them. The CDR3 spells CASSPRGGANTGELFF. CDR3 DNA: TGTGCCAGCAGCCCCCGCGGCGGCGCGAACACCGGGGAGCTGTTTTTT. Using reference TRBV11-2 and TRBJ2-2 for the parts outside the CDR3, the full variable domain is EAGVAQSPRYKIIEKRQSVAFWCNPISGHATLYWYQQILGQGPKLLIQFQNNGVVDDSQLPKDRFSAERLKGVDSTLKIQPAKLEDSAVYLCASSPRGGANTGELFFGEGSRLTVL.

The genes are TRBV7-2 and TRBJ1-5; D gene ambiguous. CDR3 length: 16 residues. Germline V gives CDR1 SGHTA, CDR2 FQGNSA. Trimming stripped 0 bases from V and 0 bases from J, with 9 bases between. The CDR3 is CASSLAVWNSNQPQHF. CDR3 coding DNA: TGTGCCAGCAGCTTAGCCGTGTGGAATAGCAATCAGCCCCAGCATTTT. Supplemented by reference TRBV7-2 and TRBJ1-5, the full variable domain reads GAGVSQSPSNKVTEKGKDVELRCDPISGHTALYWYRQSLGQGLEFLIYFQGNSAPDKSGLPSDRFSAERTGGSVSTLTIQRTQQEDSAVYLCASSLAVWNSNQPQHFGDGTRLSIL.

The V gene is TRBV4-2, the J gene TRBJ1-2; D uncertain. The CDR3 is 16 amino acids. V lost 0 bases to trimming and J lost 4 bases, with 15 bases between them. Germline V gives CDR1 LGHNA, CDR2 YNFKEQ. The CDR3 reads CASSQDHNRSPYGYTF. Written as DNA, the CDR3 is TGTGCCAGCAGCCAAGATCATAACAGATCTCCCTATGGCTACACCTTC.

This clone is a singleton in its sample. CDR3 sequence (DNA): TGTGCCAGCAGTTACTCGTTTACCTCCGGCTACGAGCAGTACTTC. This gives the protein CASSYSFTSGYEQYF. The chain joins TRBV6-5 to TRBJ2-5; D uncertain. The better agreement between TRBJ2-7 and the DNA end casts doubt on the J call. The germline CDR1 and CDR2 sequences are MNHEY and SVGAGI. The CDR3 loop spans 15 amino acids.